The 3 T cell receptor beta chains below were found in one sample sequenced in a study of cytomegalovirus exposure and HLA in healthy donors. Clones were sequenced by immunoSEQ multiplex PCR, and TCRdb holds only the in-frame ones, with some missing. The sample gives about 110,000 clones, around 82% of which show up once; 3% to 3.5% is in the top ten. The sequenced sample consisted of PBMCs. These receptors were obtained from a woman aged 18-29 years in good health and CMV-seronegative.

V is TRBV27 and J is TRBJ2-2, with 8 bases aligning to TRBD1. V was clipped by 2 bases and J by 4 bases; unmatched bases: 3. This CDR3 is built from 15 residues. The germline V gene has CDR1 MNHEY and CDR2 SMNVEV (reference sequence). CDR3 sequence (DNA): TGTGCCAGCAGTTTACGACAGGGGATCACCGGGGAGCTGTTTTTT. Translation gives CASSLRQGITGELFF.

V is TRBV11-1 and J is TRBJ2-3; TRBD1 is a possible D gene (5 bases). The germline V and J ends were trimmed by 3 bases and 2 bases, with 9 bases remaining between them. The CDR3 extends over 14 amino acids. Germline assignment: CDR1 SGHAT and CDR2 FQDESV (reference sequence). The chain's CDR3 is CASSFQGATDTQYF. The DNA for the CDR3 is TGTGCCAGCAGCTTTCAAGGGGCCACAGATACGCAGTATTTT.

The chain is built from TRBV25-1 and TRBJ1-3; the D is unclear. The V gene lost 7 bases and the J gene lost 7 bases, with 8 bases spanning the gap. CDR1 MGHDK and CDR2 SYGVNS come from the germline V gene. The CDR3 has 11 residues. CDR3 nucleotides: TGTGCCAGCACTGCGGGGAACACCATATATTTT. Translation gives CASTAGNTIYF.